This T cell receptor (beta chain) was recovered during a study of blood T cell repertoires in COVID-19. About the study: The cDNA or gDNA used as material had been derived from T cells, B-cell-depleted T cells, or PBMCs.

Individuals aged about 18 to 90 years were recruited from roughly 22 US areas. Participants were placed into cohorts based on the clinical history they reported. The CDR3 covers 15 residues. The germline V gene has CDR1 MDHEN and CDR2 SYDVKM. V was shortened by 5 bases and J by 3 bases, with 17 bases between the two germline ends. Original handling: Nucleated cell number was recorded as an estimate derived from reference gene primer amplification. This table comes from immunoSEQ multiplex PCR, and its TCRdb copy is limited to in-frame clones, with some not included. That table furnishes V, J and clone size, whereas the DNA furnished D and trimming. The sample yields fewer than 250,000 clones, 81% seen once.

The clonotype comes from a woman between 50 and 59 years old with acute COVID-19. This chain uses TRBV28 with TRBJ2-7; TRBD1 might be the D (5 bases). Specimen: PBMCs or T cells enriched from blood (not recorded which). The CDR3 loop reads CASSVSLAGNYEQYF. The CDR3 nucleotides are TGTGCCAGCAGTGTCAGCCTGGCAGGGAACTACGAGCAGTACTTC.